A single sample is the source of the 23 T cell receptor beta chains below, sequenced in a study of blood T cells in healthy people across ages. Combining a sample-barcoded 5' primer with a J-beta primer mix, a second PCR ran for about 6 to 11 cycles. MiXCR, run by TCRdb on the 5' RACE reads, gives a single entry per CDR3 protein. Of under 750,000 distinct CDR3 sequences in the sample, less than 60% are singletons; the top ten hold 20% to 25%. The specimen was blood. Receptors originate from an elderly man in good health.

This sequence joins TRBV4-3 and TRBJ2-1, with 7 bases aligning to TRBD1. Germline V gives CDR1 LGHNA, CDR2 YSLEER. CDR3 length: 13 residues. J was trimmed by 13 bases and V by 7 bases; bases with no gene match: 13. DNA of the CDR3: TGCGCCAGCAACCATGACCTAAGACAGGGTCAGTTCTTC. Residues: CASNHDLRQGQFF.

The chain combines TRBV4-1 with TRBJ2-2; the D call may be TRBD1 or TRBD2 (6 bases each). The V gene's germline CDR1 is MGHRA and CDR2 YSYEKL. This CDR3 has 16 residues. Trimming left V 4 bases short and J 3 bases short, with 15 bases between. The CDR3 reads CASSPGGGRDTGELFF. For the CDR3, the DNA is TGCGCCAGCAGCCCTGGAGGGGGACGTGACACCGGGGAGCTGTTTTTT.

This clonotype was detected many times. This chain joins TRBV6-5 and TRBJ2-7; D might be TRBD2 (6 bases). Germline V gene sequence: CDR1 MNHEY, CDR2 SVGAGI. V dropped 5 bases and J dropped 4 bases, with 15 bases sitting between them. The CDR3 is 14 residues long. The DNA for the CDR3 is TGTGCCAGCAGTGACCGGGACTCCTTATACGAGCAGTACTTC. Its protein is CASSDRDSLYEQYF.

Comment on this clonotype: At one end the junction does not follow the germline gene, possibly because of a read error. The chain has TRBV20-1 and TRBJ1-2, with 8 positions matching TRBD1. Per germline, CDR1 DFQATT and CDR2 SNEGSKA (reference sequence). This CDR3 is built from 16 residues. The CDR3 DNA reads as TGCAGTGCTACGACCGACCTGGACAGGGTCTCCTATGGCCACACCTTC. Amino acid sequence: CSATTDLDRVSYGHTF.

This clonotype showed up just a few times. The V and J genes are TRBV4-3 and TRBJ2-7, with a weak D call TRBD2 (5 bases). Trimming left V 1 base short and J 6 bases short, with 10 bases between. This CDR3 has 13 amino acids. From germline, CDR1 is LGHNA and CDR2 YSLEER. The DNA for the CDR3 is TGCGCCAGCAGCCAAGTCCGAGGGCGCGAGCAGTACTTC. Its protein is CASSQVRGREQYF.

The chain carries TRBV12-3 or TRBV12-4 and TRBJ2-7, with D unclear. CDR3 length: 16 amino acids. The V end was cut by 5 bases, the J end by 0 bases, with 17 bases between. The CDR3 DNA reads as TGTGCCAGCAGTCCCGACTTCGGCAGGAACTCCTACGAGCAGTACTTC. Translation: CASSPDFGRNSYEQYF.

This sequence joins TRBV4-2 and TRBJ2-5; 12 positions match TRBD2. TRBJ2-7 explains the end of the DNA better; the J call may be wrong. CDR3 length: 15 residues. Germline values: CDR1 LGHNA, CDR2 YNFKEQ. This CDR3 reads CASSQELAGGDEQYF. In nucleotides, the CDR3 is TGTGCCAGCAGCCAAGAACTAGCGGGGGGAGACGAGCAGTACTTC.

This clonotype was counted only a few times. In DNA form, the CDR3 reads TGTGCCAGCAGTGCTGGGGGACAGATCTACGAGCAGTACTTC. Translation gives CASSAGGQIYEQYF. The gene calls are TRBV28 and TRBJ2-7; TRBD1 matches 7 bases. V was pared by 5 bases and J by 3 bases, with 7 bases of the junction left unmatched. The CDR3 runs 14 residues. Germline assignment: CDR1 MDHEN and CDR2 SYDVKM.

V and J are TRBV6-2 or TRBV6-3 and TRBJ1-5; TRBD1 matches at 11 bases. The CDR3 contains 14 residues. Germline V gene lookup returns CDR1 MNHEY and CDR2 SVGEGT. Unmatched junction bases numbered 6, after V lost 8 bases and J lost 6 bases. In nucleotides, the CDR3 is TGTGCCAGCGTTGGGACAGGGGGTAGTCAGCCCCAGCATTTT. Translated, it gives CASVGTGGSQPQHF.

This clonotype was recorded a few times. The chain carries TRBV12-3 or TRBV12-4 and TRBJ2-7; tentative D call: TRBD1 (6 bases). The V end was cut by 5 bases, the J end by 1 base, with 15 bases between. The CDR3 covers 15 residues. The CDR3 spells CASSRTVLGSYEQYF. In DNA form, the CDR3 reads TGTGCCAGCAGTAGGACAGTCCTCGGTTCCTACGAGCAGTACTTC.

The CDR3 region has the DNA TGTGCCAGCAGCTTAGCCGTCGCTAGCCGTTACAATGAGCAGTTCTTC. Amino acid sequence: CASSLAVASRYNEQFF. The gene calls are TRBV7-2 and TRBJ2-1; TRBD2 might be the D (5 bases). This CDR3 region has 16 residues. The ends were cut back, 0 bases at V and 4 bases at J, with 13 bases in the middle. CDR1 is SGHTA, CDR2 FQGNSA, per germline.

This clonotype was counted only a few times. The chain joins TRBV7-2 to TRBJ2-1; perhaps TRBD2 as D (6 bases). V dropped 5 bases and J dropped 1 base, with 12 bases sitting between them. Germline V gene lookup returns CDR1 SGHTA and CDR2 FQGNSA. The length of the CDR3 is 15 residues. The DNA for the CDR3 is TGTGCCAGCAGCCCGGACTACCAGTCCTACAATGAGCAGTTCTTC. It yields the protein CASSPDYQSYNEQFF. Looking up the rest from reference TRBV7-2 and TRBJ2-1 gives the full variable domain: GAGVSQSPSNKVTEKGKDVELRCDPISGHTALYWYRQSLGQGLEFLIYFQGNSAPDKSGLPSDRFSAERTGGSVSTLTIQRTQQEDSAVYLCASSPDYQSYNEQFFGPGTRLTVL.

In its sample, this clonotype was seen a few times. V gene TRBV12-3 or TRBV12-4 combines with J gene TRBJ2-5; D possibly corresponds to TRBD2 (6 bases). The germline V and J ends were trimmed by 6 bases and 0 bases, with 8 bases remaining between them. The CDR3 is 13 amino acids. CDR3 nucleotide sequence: TGTGCCAGCAGAGGGACTTACCAAGAGACCCAGTACTTC. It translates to CASRGTYQETQYF.

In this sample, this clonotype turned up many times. The CDR3 loop reads CSASVMGRRFYEQYF. The CDR3 coding sequence is TGCAGTGCTAGTGTTATGGGACGGAGGTTCTACGAGCAGTACTTC. The chain combines TRBV20-1 with TRBJ2-7, with D perhaps given as TRBD1 or TRBD2 (5 bases each). Trimming stripped 3 bases from V and 3 bases from J, with 18 bases between. Germline V gene lookup returns CDR1 DFQATT and CDR2 SNEGSKA (reference sequence). The CDR3 has 15 amino acids.

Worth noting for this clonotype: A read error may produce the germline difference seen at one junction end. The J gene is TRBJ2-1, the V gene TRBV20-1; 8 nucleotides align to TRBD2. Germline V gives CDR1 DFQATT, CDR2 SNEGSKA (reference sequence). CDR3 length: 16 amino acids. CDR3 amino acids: CSASSGIKISYNERFF. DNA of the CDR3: TGCAGTGCTAGTAGCGGGATCAAAATTTCGTACAATGAGCGGTTCTTC.

The CDR3 coding sequence is TGTGCCAGCAGCCCTTCCGGACAGGTCGGTGATACGCAGTATTTT. Protein: CASSPSGQVGDTQYF. This sequence joins TRBV7-9 and TRBJ2-3, with 7 bases lining up with TRBD1. The CDR3 spans 15 residues. V lost 5 bases to trimming and J lost 6 bases; unmatched junction nucleotides: 11. Germline CDR1 is SEHNR and CDR2 is FQNEAQ (reference sequence).

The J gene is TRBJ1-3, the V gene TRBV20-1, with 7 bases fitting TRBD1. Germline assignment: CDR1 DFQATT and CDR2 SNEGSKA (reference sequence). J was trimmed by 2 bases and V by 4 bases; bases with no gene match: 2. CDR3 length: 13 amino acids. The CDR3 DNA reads TGCAGTGCTACCGGGACAGCTGGAAACACCATATATTTT. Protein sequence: CSATGTAGNTIYF.

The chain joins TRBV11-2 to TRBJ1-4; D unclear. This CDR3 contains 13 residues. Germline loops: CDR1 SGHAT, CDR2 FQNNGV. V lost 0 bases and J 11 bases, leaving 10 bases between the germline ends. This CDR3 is CASSLEFVSKLFF. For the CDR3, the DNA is TGTGCCAGCAGCTTAGAATTCGTGTCGAAACTGTTTTTT.

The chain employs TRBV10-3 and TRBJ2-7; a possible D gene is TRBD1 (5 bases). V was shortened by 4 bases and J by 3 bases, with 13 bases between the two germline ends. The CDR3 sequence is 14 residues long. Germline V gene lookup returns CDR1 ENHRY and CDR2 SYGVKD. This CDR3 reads CAISALGPNYEQYF. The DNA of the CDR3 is TGTGCCATCAGTGCGTTGGGGCCCAACTACGAGCAGTACTTC.

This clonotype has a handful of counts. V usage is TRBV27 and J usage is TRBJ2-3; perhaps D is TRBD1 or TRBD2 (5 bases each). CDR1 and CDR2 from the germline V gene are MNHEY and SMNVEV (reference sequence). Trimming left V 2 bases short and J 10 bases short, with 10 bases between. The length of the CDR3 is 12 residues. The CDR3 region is CASSLRSGPQYF. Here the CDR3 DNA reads TGTGCCAGCAGTTTAAGGTCGGGACCGCAGTATTTT.

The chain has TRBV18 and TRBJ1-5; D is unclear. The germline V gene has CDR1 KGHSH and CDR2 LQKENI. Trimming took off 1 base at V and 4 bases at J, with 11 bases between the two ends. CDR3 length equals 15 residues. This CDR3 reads CASSPRIRDNQPQHF. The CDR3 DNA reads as TGTGCCAGCTCACCACGCATTAGGGATAATCAGCCCCAGCATTTT.

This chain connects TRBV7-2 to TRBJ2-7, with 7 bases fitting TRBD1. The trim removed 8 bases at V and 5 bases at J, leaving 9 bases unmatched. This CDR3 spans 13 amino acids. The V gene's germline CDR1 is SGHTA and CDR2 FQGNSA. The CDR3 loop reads CASADRFFDEQYF. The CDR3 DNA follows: TGTGCCAGCGCGGACAGGTTTTTCGACGAGCAGTACTTC.

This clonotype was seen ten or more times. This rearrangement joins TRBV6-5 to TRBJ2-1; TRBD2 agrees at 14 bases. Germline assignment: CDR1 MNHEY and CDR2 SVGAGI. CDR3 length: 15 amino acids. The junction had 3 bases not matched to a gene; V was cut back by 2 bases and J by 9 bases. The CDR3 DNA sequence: TGTGCCAGCAGTTACCCGGGACTAGCGGGAGCTGAGCAGTTCTTC. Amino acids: CASSYPGLAGAEQFF.